The subject of this entry is one TCR beta chain. This clone was seen only once. Its antigen target is currently unknown. No much larger clone exists at a distance of one base, and base qualities are not known. This sample was taken from a study of blood T cell repertoires in COVID-19 (dated by TCRdb to about 2020). Study-wide context: The collaborator samples originated in the United States, Italy and Spain and spanned the acute and convalescent phases of COVID-19. The samples were drawn from two sources: the first 160 participants of the ongoing ImmuneRACE study, and 1,000 to 1,500 subjects contributed by 6 global collaborators. The prospective study material was composed of cDNA or gDNA derived from T cells, B-cell-depleted T cells, or PBMCs. The repertoires were made available in a free public database intended to serve as a resource for research on the immune response to SARS-CoV-2. A de-identified subject ID, COVID-19 status, age in years and sex were almost always included in the sample metadata. The dataset comprised deeply sampled blood TCRbeta repertoires from subjects exposed to, actively infected with, or recovered from COVID-19. Where available, HLA class I and class II types were taken from metadata supplied by the sample provider and were not determined by assay-based typing.

The collaborating institutions used their own protocols to collect whole blood in K2EDTA tubes. For TCRbeta analysis, collaborators shipped samples as frozen whole blood, isolated PBMCs, or DNA extracted from either of those sample types. From cysteine to phenylalanine, the CDR3 is 14 amino acids long. Of all the DNA, just the CDR3 is kept, 42 bases in frame from base 1. The germline V gene supplies CDR1 SGHRS and CDR2 YFSETQ. Between the V and J ends, shortened by 3 bases and 6 bases respectively, the junction contains 14 bases. TCRbeta CDR3 regions were amplified from genomic DNA by means of the immunoSEQ Assay, a bias-controlled multiplex PCR. On the study's bioinformatics: The number of nucleated cells in each sample was estimated from the amplification of reference gene primers within the assay. Sequence reads were collapsed and filtered to measure the absolute abundance of every unique TCRbeta CDR3 rearrangement. For each sample, productive Simpson clonality was calculated by taking the square root of Simpson's diversity index across productive rearrangements. TCRdb took over this immuneACCESS table, retaining in-frame rearrangements with V and J assigned. Such tables are incomplete; in checked studies, under half of the missing clones stem from an unresolved V gene, and the remainder is unexplained. Clone size and V and J calls were adopted from that table, with D and trimming inferred from the DNA. This sample gives hundreds of thousands of clones in total; 80% to 90% of them show up just once. Of the sample, approximately 6% is held by the ten largest clones.

The investigation overall reported the following: Clinical and demographic metadata were provided uncurated, with the amount varying by source and participant.

Specimen: peripheral blood. The V and J genes are TRBV5-1 and TRBJ2-3, and TRBD2 may be the D gene, going by 5 matching bases. This receptor was identified in a man older than 75 with acute or convalescent COVID-19. The DNA sequence is given as TGCGCCAGCAGCTCCGAGGGTCGGCGGGATACGCAGTATTTT. Its amino acids are CASSSEGRRDTQYF.